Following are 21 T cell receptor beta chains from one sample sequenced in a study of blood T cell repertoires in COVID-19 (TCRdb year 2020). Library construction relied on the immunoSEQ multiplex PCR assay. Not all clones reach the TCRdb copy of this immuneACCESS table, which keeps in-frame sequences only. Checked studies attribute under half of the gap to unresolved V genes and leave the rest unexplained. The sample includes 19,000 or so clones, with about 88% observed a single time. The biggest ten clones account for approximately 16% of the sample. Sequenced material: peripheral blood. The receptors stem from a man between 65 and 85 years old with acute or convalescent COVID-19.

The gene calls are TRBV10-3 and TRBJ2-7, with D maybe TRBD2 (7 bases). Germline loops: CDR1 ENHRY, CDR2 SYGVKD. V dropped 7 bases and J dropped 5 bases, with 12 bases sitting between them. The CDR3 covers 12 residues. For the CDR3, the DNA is TGTGCCATCACTCCGGGGGGCGACGAGCAGTACTTC. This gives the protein CAITPGGDEQYF.

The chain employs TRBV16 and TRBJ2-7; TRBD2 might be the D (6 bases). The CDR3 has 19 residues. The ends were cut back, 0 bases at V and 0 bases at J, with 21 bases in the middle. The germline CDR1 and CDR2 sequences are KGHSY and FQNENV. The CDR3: CASSQSSLASERNSYEQYF. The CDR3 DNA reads TGTGCCAGCAGCCAATCGTCCCTAGCGAGCGAACGCAACTCCTACGAGCAGTACTTC.

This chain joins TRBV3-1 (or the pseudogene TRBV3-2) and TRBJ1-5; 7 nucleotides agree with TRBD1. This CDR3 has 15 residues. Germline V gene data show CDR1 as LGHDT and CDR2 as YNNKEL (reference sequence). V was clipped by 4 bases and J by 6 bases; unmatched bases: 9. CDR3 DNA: TGTGCCAGCAGCCCAGACAGGGCTCGTGGTCAGCCCCAGCATTTT. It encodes CASSPDRARGQPQHF.

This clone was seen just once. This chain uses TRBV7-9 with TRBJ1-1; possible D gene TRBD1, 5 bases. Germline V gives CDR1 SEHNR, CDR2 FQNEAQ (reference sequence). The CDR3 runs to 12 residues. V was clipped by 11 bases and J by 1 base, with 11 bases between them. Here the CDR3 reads CASGHRNTEAFF. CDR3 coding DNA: TGTGCCTCAGGGCACAGGAACACTGAAGCTTTCTTT. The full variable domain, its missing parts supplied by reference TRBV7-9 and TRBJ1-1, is DTGVSQNPRHKITKRGQNVTFRCDPISEHNRLYWYRQTLGQGPEFLTYFQNEAQLEKSRLLSDRFSAERPKGSFSTLEIQRTEQGDSAMYLCASGHRNTEAFFGQGTRLTVV.

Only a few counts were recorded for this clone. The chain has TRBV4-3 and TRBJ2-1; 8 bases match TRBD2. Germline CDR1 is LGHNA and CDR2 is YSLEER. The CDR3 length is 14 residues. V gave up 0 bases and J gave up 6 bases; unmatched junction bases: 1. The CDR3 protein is CASSQEGTSNEQFF. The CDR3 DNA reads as TGCGCCAGCAGCCAAGAGGGGACTAGCAATGAGCAGTTCTTC.

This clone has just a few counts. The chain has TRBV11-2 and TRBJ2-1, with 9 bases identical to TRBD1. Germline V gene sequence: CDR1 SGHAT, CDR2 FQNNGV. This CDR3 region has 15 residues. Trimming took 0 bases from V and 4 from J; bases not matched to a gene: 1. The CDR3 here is CASSLDGTGYNEQFF. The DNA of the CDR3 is TGTGCCAGCAGCTTAGACGGGACAGGGTACAATGAGCAGTTCTTC.

DNA for the CDR3: TGTGCCAGCAGCGCGACAGGGGGCGAGAACTATGGCTACACCTTC. It codes for CASSATGGENYGYTF. This rearrangement joins TRBV9 to TRBJ1-2; 10 bases align to TRBD1. Germline V gene lookup returns CDR1 SGDLS and CDR2 YYNGEE. This CDR3 region has 15 residues. V was clipped by 3 bases and J by 2 bases; unmatched bases: 4. Drawing the rest from reference TRBV9 and TRBJ1-2, the complete variable domain is DSGVTQTPKHLITATGQRVTLRCSPRSGDLSVYWYQQSLDQGLQFLIQYYNGEERAKGNILERFSAQQFPDLHSELNLSSLELGDSALYFCASSATGGENYGYTFGSGTRLTVV.

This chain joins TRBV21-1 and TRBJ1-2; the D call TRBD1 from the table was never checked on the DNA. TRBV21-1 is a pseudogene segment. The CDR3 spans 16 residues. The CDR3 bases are TGTGCCAGCAGCAAAAATTGTCAGGGGTGCCCCTATGGCTACACCTTC. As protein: CASSKNCQGCPYGYTF.

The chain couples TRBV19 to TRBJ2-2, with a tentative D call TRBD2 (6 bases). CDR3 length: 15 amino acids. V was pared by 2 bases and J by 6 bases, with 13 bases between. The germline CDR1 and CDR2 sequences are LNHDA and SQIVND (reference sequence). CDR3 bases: TGTGCCAGTAGTATACGCGGGATAAGCGCCGGGGAGCTGTTTTTT. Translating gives CASSIRGISAGELFF.

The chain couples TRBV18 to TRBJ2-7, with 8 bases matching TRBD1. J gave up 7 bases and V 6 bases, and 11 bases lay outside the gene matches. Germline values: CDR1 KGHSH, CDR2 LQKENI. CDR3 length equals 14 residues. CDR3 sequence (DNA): TGTGCCAGCTCCTCCCCGACAGGGGCAAGGGAGCAGTACTTC. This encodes CASSSPTGAREQYF.

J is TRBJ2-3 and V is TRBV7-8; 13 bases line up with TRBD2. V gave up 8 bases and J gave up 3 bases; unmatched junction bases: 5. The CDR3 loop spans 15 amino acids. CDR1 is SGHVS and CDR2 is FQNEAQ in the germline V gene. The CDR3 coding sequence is TGTGCCAGCCGGCCGGGACTAGCGGGAACAGATACGCAGTATTTT. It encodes CASRPGLAGTDTQYF.

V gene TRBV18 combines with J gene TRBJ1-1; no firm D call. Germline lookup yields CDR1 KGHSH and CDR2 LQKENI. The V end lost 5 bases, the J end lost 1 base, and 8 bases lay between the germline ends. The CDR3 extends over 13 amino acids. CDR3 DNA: TGTGCCAGCTCAATCGACTGGAACACTGAAGCTTTCTTT. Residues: CASSIDWNTEAFF.

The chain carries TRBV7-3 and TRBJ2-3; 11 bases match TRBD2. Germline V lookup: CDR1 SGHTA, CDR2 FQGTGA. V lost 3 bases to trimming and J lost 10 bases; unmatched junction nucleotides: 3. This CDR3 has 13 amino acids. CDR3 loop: CASSLTSGNSQYF. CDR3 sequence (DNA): TGTGCCAGCAGCTTGACTAGCGGGAATTCGCAGTATTTT. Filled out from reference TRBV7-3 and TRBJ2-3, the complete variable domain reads GAGVSQTPSNKVTEKGKYVELRCDPISGHTALYWYRQSLGQGPEFLIYFQGTGAADDSGLPNDRFFAVRPEGSVSTLKIQRTERGDSAVYLCASSLTSGNSQYFGPGTRLTVL.

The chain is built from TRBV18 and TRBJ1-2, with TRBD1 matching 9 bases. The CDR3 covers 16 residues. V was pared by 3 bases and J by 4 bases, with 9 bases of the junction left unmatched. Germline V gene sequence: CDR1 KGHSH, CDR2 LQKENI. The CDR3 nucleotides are TGTGCCAGCTCACCTGACAGGGGGATATTGGCCTATGGCTACACCTTC. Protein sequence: CASSPDRGILAYGYTF.

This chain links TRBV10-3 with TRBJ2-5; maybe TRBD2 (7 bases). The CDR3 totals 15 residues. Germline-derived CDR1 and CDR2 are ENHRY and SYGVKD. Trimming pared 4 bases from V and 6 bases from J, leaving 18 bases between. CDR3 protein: CAISGEGGLGKTQYF. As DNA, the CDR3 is TGTGCCATCAGTGGGGAGGGGGGCCTAGGGAAGACCCAGTACTTC.

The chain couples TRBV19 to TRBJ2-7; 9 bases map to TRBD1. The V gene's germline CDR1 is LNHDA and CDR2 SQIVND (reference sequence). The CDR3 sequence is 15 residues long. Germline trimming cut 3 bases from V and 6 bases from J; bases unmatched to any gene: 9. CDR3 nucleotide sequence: TGTGCCAGTAGTATGTCCGGGACAGGGCAAGGCGAGCAGTACTTC. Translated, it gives CASSMSGTGQGEQYF.

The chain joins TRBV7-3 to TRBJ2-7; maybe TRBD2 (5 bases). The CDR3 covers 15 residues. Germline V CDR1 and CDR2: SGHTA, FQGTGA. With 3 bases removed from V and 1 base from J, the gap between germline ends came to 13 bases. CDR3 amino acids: CASSFGGDASYEQYF. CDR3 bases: TGTGCCAGCAGCTTTGGAGGAGATGCATCCTACGAGCAGTACTTC. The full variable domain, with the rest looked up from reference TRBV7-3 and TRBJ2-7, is GAGVSQTPSNKVTEKGKYVELRCDPISGHTALYWYRQSLGQGPEFLIYFQGTGAADDSGLPNDRFFAVRPEGSVSTLKIQRTERGDSAVYLCASSFGGDASYEQYFGPGTRLTVT.

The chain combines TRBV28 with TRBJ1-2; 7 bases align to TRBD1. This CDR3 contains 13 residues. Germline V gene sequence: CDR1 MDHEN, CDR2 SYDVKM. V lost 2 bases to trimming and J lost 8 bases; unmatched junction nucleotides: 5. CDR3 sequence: CASSLNRGRGYTF. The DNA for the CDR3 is TGTGCCAGCAGTTTAAACAGGGGTCGAGGCTACACCTTC.

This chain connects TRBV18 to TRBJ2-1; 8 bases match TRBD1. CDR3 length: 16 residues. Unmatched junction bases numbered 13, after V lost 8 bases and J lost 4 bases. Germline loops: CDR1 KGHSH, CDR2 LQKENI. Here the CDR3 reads CASAQSGQGVYNEQFF. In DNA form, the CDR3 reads TGTGCCAGCGCGCAAAGTGGACAGGGAGTATACAATGAGCAGTTCTTC. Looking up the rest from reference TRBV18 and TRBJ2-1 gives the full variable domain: NAGVMQNPRHLVRRRGQEARLRCSPMKGHSHVYWYRQLPEEGLKFMVYLQKENIIDESGMPKERFSAEFPKEGPSILRIQQVVRGDSAAYFCASAQSGQGVYNEQFFGPGTRLTVL.

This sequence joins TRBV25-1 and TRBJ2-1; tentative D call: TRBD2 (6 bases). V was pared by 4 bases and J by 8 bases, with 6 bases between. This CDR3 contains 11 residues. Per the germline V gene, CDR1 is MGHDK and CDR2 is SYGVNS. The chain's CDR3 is CASSAGDEQFF. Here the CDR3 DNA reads TGTGCCAGCAGTGCGGGGGATGAGCAGTTCTTC.

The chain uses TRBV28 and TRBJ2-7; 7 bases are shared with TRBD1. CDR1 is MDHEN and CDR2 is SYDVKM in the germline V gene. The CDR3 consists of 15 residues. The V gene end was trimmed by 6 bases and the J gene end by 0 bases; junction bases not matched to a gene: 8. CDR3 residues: CASSEWGQPSYEQYF. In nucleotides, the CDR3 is TGTGCCAGCAGCGAGTGGGGACAGCCCTCCTACGAGCAGTACTTC.